This T cell receptor (beta chain) was retrieved from a study of shared clonotypes between healthy human individuals. Broader study findings: When compared with the clonotypes that were shared by all four sorted-subset donors, the non-shared clonotypes turned out to have lower generation probabilities.

Only one count was recorded for this clone. The antigen is not known. The naive CD8 subset, CD45RO-negative cells positively selected for CCR7, excluded terminally differentiated effector memory CD45RA+ cells. The CDR3 is 13 amino acids. Trimming removed 4 bases from V and 5 bases from J, with 10 bases in between. Germline CDR1 reads MNHEY; CDR2 reads SMNVEV (reference sequence). Some clones are missing from TCRdb's copy, which holds only in-frame ones; the method was immunoSEQ multiplex PCR. The sample includes roughly 590,000 clones, around 95% of them seen just once. The chain joins TRBV27 to TRBJ2-3, with D possibly matching TRBD1 (5 bases). The specimen was naive CD8+ T cells sorted from blood. The sequence was collected from a woman in her twenties or thirties in good health. The CDR3 region is CASSSRVGDTQYF. The CDR3 DNA reads TGTGCCAGCAGTTCCAGGGTAGGAGATACGCAGTATTTT.